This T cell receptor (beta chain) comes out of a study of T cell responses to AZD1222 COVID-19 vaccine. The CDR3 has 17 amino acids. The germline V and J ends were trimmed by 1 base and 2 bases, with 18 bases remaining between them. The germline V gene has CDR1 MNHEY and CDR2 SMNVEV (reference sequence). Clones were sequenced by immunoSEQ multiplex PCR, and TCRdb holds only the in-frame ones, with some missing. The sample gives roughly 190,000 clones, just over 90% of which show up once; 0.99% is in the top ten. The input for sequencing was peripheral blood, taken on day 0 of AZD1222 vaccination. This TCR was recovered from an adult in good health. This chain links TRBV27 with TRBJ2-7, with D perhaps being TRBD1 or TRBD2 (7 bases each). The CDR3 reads CASSLLRGGDRTYEQYF. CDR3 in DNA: TGTGCCAGCAGTTTATTGCGGGGAGGGGACAGAACCTACGAGCAGTACTTC.